The rows below give T cell receptor beta chains drawn from one sample of a study of blood T cell repertoires in COVID-19. Using immunoSEQ multiplex PCR, the repertoire was profiled, and TCRdb retains in-frame clones only, with some absent. The sample lists over 200,000 clones, almost 90% occurring once. Sequences were obtained from peripheral blood. These TCRs come from a man aged 18 to 35 with active or convalescent COVID-19. Each CDR3 is given with its conserved first and last residue. Each record gives: D gene, clone size, J gene, V gene, CDR3 DNA, CDR3 protein. A D gene is named only where the DNA matches it firmly. Clone size is shown for a subset of rows, as once, few, many or a class of expanded clone.

d_call: -; clone_size: -; j_call: TRBJ1-6; v_call: TRBV28; cdr3_nt: TGTGCCAGCAGAACAGGACGGGATAATTCACCCCTCCACTTT; cdr3_aa: CASRTGRDNSPLHF
d_call: -; clone_size: -; j_call: TRBJ2-1; v_call: TRBV29-1; cdr3_nt: TGCAGCGTTGCGACGTTCGGCGGGAAGGGCAATGAGCAGTTCTTC; cdr3_aa: CSVATFGGKGNEQFF
d_call: TRBD1; clone_size: -; j_call: TRBJ1-5; v_call: TRBV2; cdr3_nt: TGTGCCAGCAGTGCTGGGGACAGGGGTAGATATAGCAATCAGCCCCAGCATTTT; cdr3_aa: CASSAGDRGRYSNQPQHF
d_call: TRBD1; clone_size: -; j_call: TRBJ1-2; v_call: TRBV2; cdr3_nt: TGTGCCAGCAGCCAGGACAGGGACGAAGGCTATGGCTACACCTTC; cdr3_aa: CASSQDRDEGYGYTF
d_call: TRBD2; clone_size: -; j_call: TRBJ2-5; v_call: TRBV10-3; cdr3_nt: TGTGCCATCAGTGGGCTAGCGGGAGGGCCGGGGGAGACCCAGTACTTC; cdr3_aa: CAISGLAGGPGETQYF
d_call: TRBD1; clone_size: -; j_call: TRBJ2-3; v_call: TRBV29-1; cdr3_nt: TGCAGCGTTGAAGATATTGAGGGACAGGGGGCAGATACGCAGTATTTT; cdr3_aa: CSVEDIEGQGADTQYF
d_call: -; clone_size: -; j_call: TRBJ1-6; v_call: TRBV15; cdr3_nt: TGTGCCACCAGCAGAACACAGGGTAGCTCCTATAATTCACCCCTCCACTTT; cdr3_aa: CATSRTQGSSYNSPLHF
d_call: -; clone_size: -; j_call: TRBJ2-7; v_call: TRBV28; cdr3_nt: TGTGCCAGCAGTTTTCGACAGCGGGTCTACGAGCAGTACTTC; cdr3_aa: CASSFRQRVYEQYF
d_call: -; clone_size: once; j_call: TRBJ1-2; v_call: TRBV9; cdr3_nt: TGTGCCAGCAGCGTAGGAGCTGGGGGGTTAGGGGGCTACACCTTC; cdr3_aa: CASSVGAGGLGGYTF
d_call: TRBD1; clone_size: -; j_call: TRBJ1-4; v_call: TRBV27; cdr3_nt: TGTGCCAGCAGTTTGGGGGACAGCATATCGGGAAAACTGTTTTTT; cdr3_aa: CASSLGDSISGKLFF
d_call: -; clone_size: -; j_call: TRBJ1-2; v_call: TRBV6-5; cdr3_nt: TGTGCCACCGTATATCAGGGATTTGGCTACACCTTC; cdr3_aa: CATVYQGFGYTF
d_call: -; clone_size: -; j_call: TRBJ2-3; v_call: TRBV11-2; cdr3_nt: TGTGCCAGCAGCCGCCGAGGAGCGGAACGAGATACGCAGTATTTT; cdr3_aa: CASSRRGAERDTQYF
d_call: -; clone_size: -; j_call: TRBJ2-3; v_call: TRBV5-1; cdr3_nt: TGCGCCAGCAGCACAGACACAGATACGCAGTATTTT; cdr3_aa: CASSTDTDTQYF
d_call: TRBD2; clone_size: -; j_call: TRBJ2-5; v_call: TRBV5-6; cdr3_nt: TGTGCCAGCAGCTCTGCAGCGGGGTTGGTCCAAGAGACCCAGTACTTC; cdr3_aa: CASSSAAGLVQETQYF
d_call: TRBD2; clone_size: -; j_call: TRBJ2-3; v_call: TRBV10-2; cdr3_nt: TGCGCCAGCCTCGGGGGGAGAACAGATACGCAGTATTTT; cdr3_aa: CASLGGRTDTQYF
d_call: TRBD1; clone_size: -; j_call: TRBJ2-7; v_call: TRBV27; cdr3_nt: TGTGCCAGCAGTTCTCAATTCCCCGGGACAGGGGAGCTTCGGGTTATCTACGAGCAGTACTTC; cdr3_aa: CASSSQFPGTGELRVIYEQYF
d_call: -; clone_size: -; j_call: TRBJ2-7; v_call: TRBV11-2; cdr3_nt: TGTGCCAGCAGCTCCCGATCAGACTACTACGAGCAGTACTTC; cdr3_aa: CASSSRSDYYEQYF
d_call: TRBD1; clone_size: -; j_call: TRBJ1-1; v_call: TRBV27; cdr3_nt: TGTGCCAGCAGTTCTCGGACAGGGGGCTCGAACACTGAAGCTTTCTTT; cdr3_aa: CASSSRTGGSNTEAFF
d_call: -; clone_size: -; j_call: TRBJ1-3; v_call: TRBV30; cdr3_nt: TGTGCCTGGAGTGGCGGGGACGACTGGGCCGGAAACACCATATATTTT; cdr3_aa: CAWSGGDDWAGNTIYF
d_call: TRBD1; clone_size: -; j_call: TRBJ1-5; v_call: TRBV7-9; cdr3_nt: TGTGCCAGCAGCCGGGGACAGTCAAATCAGCCCCAGCATTTT; cdr3_aa: CASSRGQSNQPQHF
d_call: TRBD2; clone_size: -; j_call: TRBJ2-3; v_call: TRBV9; cdr3_nt: TGTGCCAGCAGCGTAGTGGCTAGCGGGAGTTTTTCAGATACGCAGTATTTT; cdr3_aa: CASSVVASGSFSDTQYF
d_call: -; clone_size: -; j_call: TRBJ1-1; v_call: TRBV5-1; cdr3_nt: TGCGCCAGCAGCTGGGAGGGGGTGAGAACTGAAGCTTTCTTT; cdr3_aa: CASSWEGVRTEAFF
d_call: -; clone_size: -; j_call: TRBJ1-1; v_call: TRBV3-1/TRBV3-2; cdr3_nt: TGTGCCAGCACCAAGGCCCGGGACACTGAAGCTTTCTTT; cdr3_aa: CASTKARDTEAFF
d_call: TRBD1; clone_size: -; j_call: TRBJ1-2; v_call: TRBV2; cdr3_nt: TGTGCCAGCAACCCGGGACAGGGCTACACCTTC; cdr3_aa: CASNPGQGYTF
d_call: TRBD1; clone_size: -; j_call: TRBJ2-5; v_call: TRBV19; cdr3_nt: TGTGCCAGTAGTGTCCAGGGGGCGAGGGGCCAAGAGACCCAGTACTTC; cdr3_aa: CASSVQGARGQETQYF
d_call: TRBD1; clone_size: -; j_call: TRBJ2-7; v_call: TRBV11-2; cdr3_nt: TGTGCCAGCAGCGCCGGGACAGGCCCCTACGAGCAGTACTTC; cdr3_aa: CASSAGTGPYEQYF
d_call: TRBD2; clone_size: -; j_call: TRBJ2-2; v_call: TRBV27; cdr3_nt: TGTGCCAGCAGAAGACCCCGAGATAGCGGGAGTTCCGGGGAGCTGTTTTTT; cdr3_aa: CASRRPRDSGSSGELFF
d_call: TRBD1; clone_size: -; j_call: TRBJ1-3; v_call: TRBV4-1; cdr3_nt: TGCGCCAGCAGCTCCTGGACAGGGCCTGGAAACACCATATATTTT; cdr3_aa: CASSSWTGPGNTIYF
d_call: -; clone_size: -; j_call: TRBJ2-3; v_call: TRBV27; cdr3_nt: TGTGCCAGCAGCCTCGGAGCGGAGAGGATGGATACGCAGTATTTT; cdr3_aa: CASSLGAERMDTQYF
d_call: TRBD1; clone_size: -; j_call: TRBJ2-1; v_call: TRBV7-2; cdr3_nt: TGTGCCAGCAGCCTACAGGGGACCCTCTACAATGAGCAGTTCTTC; cdr3_aa: CASSLQGTLYNEQFF
d_call: TRBD1; clone_size: -; j_call: TRBJ2-5; v_call: TRBV5-1; cdr3_nt: TGCGCCAGCAGCCGACAGGGGGCAGTAAAAGAGACCCAGTACTTC; cdr3_aa: CASSRQGAVKETQYF
d_call: -; clone_size: -; j_call: TRBJ2-5; v_call: TRBV6-6; cdr3_nt: TGTGCCGTACGGACAACGAAAGAGACCCAGTACTTC; cdr3_aa: CAVRTTKETQYF
d_call: TRBD1; clone_size: -; j_call: TRBJ1-1; v_call: TRBV5-6; cdr3_nt: TGTGCCAGCAGCTCGTACAGGGGAGGCACTGAAGCTTTCTTT; cdr3_aa: CASSSYRGGTEAFF
d_call: TRBD1; clone_size: -; j_call: TRBJ1-4; v_call: TRBV5-1; cdr3_nt: TGCGCCAGCAGCTTTCAGGGGGCAGTCAGTGAAAAACTGTTTTTT; cdr3_aa: CASSFQGAVSEKLFF
d_call: TRBD1; clone_size: -; j_call: TRBJ1-6; v_call: TRBV2; cdr3_nt: TGTGCCAGCAGCCCGGGACAGGGGGCGCGACCCCTCCACTTT; cdr3_aa: CASSPGQGARPLHF
d_call: TRBD1; clone_size: -; j_call: TRBJ1-5; v_call: TRBV5-6; cdr3_nt: TGTGCCAGCAGCTTACAGGGGGGGCAGCCCCAGCATTTT; cdr3_aa: CASSLQGGQPQHF
d_call: TRBD1; clone_size: -; j_call: TRBJ1-6; v_call: TRBV2; cdr3_nt: TGTGCCAGCAGTGTTGACAGGGTACGATCACCCCTCCACTTT; cdr3_aa: CASSVDRVRSPLHF
d_call: -; clone_size: -; j_call: TRBJ2-5; v_call: TRBV30; cdr3_nt: TGTGCCTGGAGTCCCACCCGGTTTGGTGGGGTGGGGGCCGAGACCCAGTACTTC; cdr3_aa: CAWSPTRFGGVGAETQYF
d_call: -; clone_size: -; j_call: TRBJ1-1; v_call: TRBV7-9; cdr3_nt: TGTGCCAGCAGCGCCCAGGGTGCTGAAGCTTTCTTT; cdr3_aa: CASSAQGAEAFF
d_call: TRBD1; clone_size: -; j_call: TRBJ1-2; v_call: TRBV30; cdr3_nt: TGTGCCTGGAGTGTGTCTGGGGCAGGGGGCTTGAGCTACACCTTC; cdr3_aa: CAWSVSGAGGLSYTF
d_call: -; clone_size: once; j_call: TRBJ2-3; v_call: TRBV4-3; cdr3_nt: TGCGCCAGCAACTGGGACTTGGGAAGTGATACGCAGTATTTT; cdr3_aa: CASNWDLGSDTQYF
d_call: -; clone_size: once; j_call: TRBJ2-7; v_call: TRBV11-2; cdr3_nt: TGTGCCAGCAGCGCTCTAACTTACGAGCAGTACTTC; cdr3_aa: CASSALTYEQYF
d_call: -; clone_size: -; j_call: TRBJ1-1; v_call: TRBV7-2; cdr3_nt: TGTGCCAGCAGCCCAGGACAGTTGAACACTGAAGCTTTCTTT; cdr3_aa: CASSPGQLNTEAFF
d_call: TRBD1; clone_size: once; j_call: TRBJ1-2; v_call: TRBV27; cdr3_nt: TGTGCCAGCAGTTTCGGGACAGGGTTTTCGGGAGGCTACACCTTC; cdr3_aa: CASSFGTGFSGGYTF
d_call: -; clone_size: -; j_call: TRBJ2-1; v_call: TRBV7-2; cdr3_nt: TGTGCCAGCAGCTTAGCCCTAGAGCAGTTCTTC; cdr3_aa: CASSLALEQFF
d_call: TRBD2; clone_size: -; j_call: TRBJ2-7; v_call: TRBV5-1; cdr3_nt: TGCGCCAGCAGCTTGGCGCTAGCGGGAGGGCGCGCCTACGAGCAGTACTTC; cdr3_aa: CASSLALAGGRAYEQYF
d_call: -; clone_size: -; j_call: TRBJ2-1; v_call: TRBV7-2; cdr3_nt: TGTGCCAGCAGCTTAGCTTCAGGGGCGAGCTCCTACAATGAGCAGTTCTTC; cdr3_aa: CASSLASGASSYNEQFF
d_call: -; clone_size: -; j_call: TRBJ2-7; v_call: TRBV12-3/TRBV12-4; cdr3_nt: TGTGCCAGCAGCCCCTTCCCGGGGTGGGAGCAGTACTTC; cdr3_aa: CASSPFPGWEQYF
d_call: -; clone_size: -; j_call: TRBJ2-2; v_call: TRBV27; cdr3_nt: TGTGCCAGCGGGGCTATAGGGTTCGGGGGCACCGGGGAGCTGTTTTTT; cdr3_aa: CASGAIGFGGTGELFF
d_call: TRBD1; clone_size: -; j_call: TRBJ1-1; v_call: TRBV19; cdr3_nt: TGTGCCAGTAGTTTCCGGGACAGGGCCACTGAAGCTTTCTTT; cdr3_aa: CASSFRDRATEAFF
d_call: TRBD2; clone_size: few; j_call: TRBJ2-3; v_call: TRBV7-3; cdr3_nt: TGTGCCAGCAGCCGCGCGGGGGGGAGCACAGATACGCAGTATTTT; cdr3_aa: CASSRAGGSTDTQYF
d_call: TRBD1; clone_size: few; j_call: TRBJ1-5; v_call: TRBV6-1; cdr3_nt: TGTGCCAGCAGTGAAGTTGAGGGACAGGGCGATCAGCCCCAGCATTTT; cdr3_aa: CASSEVEGQGDQPQHF
d_call: TRBD1; clone_size: -; j_call: TRBJ2-7; v_call: TRBV4-2; cdr3_nt: TGTGCCAGCAGCCAACCCGGGACAGGGGCATTCTCCGAGCAGTACTTC; cdr3_aa: CASSQPGTGAFSEQYF
d_call: TRBD1; clone_size: -; j_call: TRBJ2-3; v_call: TRBV5-5; cdr3_nt: TGTGCCAGCAGCTTGTTGTTTGGACAGGTCCCAGATACGCAGTATTTT; cdr3_aa: CASSLLFGQVPDTQYF
d_call: -; clone_size: -; j_call: TRBJ1-2; v_call: TRBV30; cdr3_nt: TGTGCCTGGAGTGTAGAAGACCGAGGCTATGGCTACACCTTC; cdr3_aa: CAWSVEDRGYGYTF